These 18 T cell receptor beta chains were sequenced from one sample in a study of T cells in Graves' hyperthyroidism and ophthalmopathy. TCR beta CDR3 sequences were amplified from RNA transcripts. First-round RT-PCR targeting the TCR CDR3 was performed with the HTBI primer set. MiXCR, run by TCRdb on the multiplex PCR reads, gives a single entry per CDR3 protein. The repertoire holds about 500,000 distinct CDR3 sequences, with around 16% as singletons. What was sequenced was blood. These receptors were taken from a woman aged 25 to 39 with Graves' ophthalmopathy.

This clonotype was picked up many times. The chain combines TRBV7-2 with TRBJ1-2; D uncertain. V dropped 2 bases and J dropped 6 bases, with 13 bases sitting between them. The CDR3 contains 14 residues. Per germline, CDR1 SGHTA and CDR2 FQGNSA. The CDR3, as DNA: TGTGCCAGCAGCTTAAGATCCCTGGAGCATGGCTACACCTTC. Amino acid sequence: CASSLRSLEHGYTF.

This clonotype has only a few counts. The gene calls are TRBV15 and TRBJ1-2, with D maybe TRBD1 (5 bases). Germline assignment: CDR1 LNHNV and CDR2 YYDKDF (reference sequence). The CDR3 is 15 residues long. With 0 bases removed from V and 8 bases from J, the gap between germline ends came to 16 bases. As DNA, the CDR3 is TGTGCCACCAGCAGAGATCCTATGGGGGGTAGGGGCTACACCTTC. Amino acid sequence: CATSRDPMGGRGYTF. The full variable domain, its missing parts supplied by reference TRBV15 and TRBJ1-2, is DAMVIQNPRYQVTQFGKPVTLSCSQTLNHNVMYWYQQKSSQAPKLLFHYYDKDFNNEADTPDNFQSRRPNTSFCFLDIRSPGLGDTAMYLCATSRDPMGGRGYTFGSGTRLTVV.

This clonotype was seen at least ten times. V and J are TRBV11-2 and TRBJ2-7, with 7 nucleotides matching TRBD1. Trimming at V came to 5 bases and at J to 6 bases, leaving 10 bases not matched to a gene. The germline V gene has CDR1 SGHAT and CDR2 FQNNGV. The CDR3 contains 14 residues. The CDR3 here is CASSPGTGAFEQYF. CDR3 DNA sequence: TGTGCCAGCAGCCCCGGTACAGGGGCGTTCGAGCAGTACTTC.

The chain uses TRBV28 and TRBJ1-5; perhaps TRBD1 as D (6 bases). The germline V and J ends were trimmed by 6 bases and 5 bases, with 23 bases remaining between them. This CDR3 region has 17 residues. Germline-derived CDR1 and CDR2 are MDHEN and SYDVKM. CDR3 sequence: CASRSPRGGMTYQPQHF. Here the CDR3 DNA reads TGTGCCAGCAGGTCACCCAGGGGCGGCATGACCTATCAGCCCCAGCATTTT.

This clonotype was seen at least ten times. J is TRBJ2-5 and V is TRBV20-1; 7 bases are shared with TRBD1. Per the germline V gene, CDR1 is DFQATT and CDR2 is SNEGSKA (reference sequence). The CDR3 totals 16 residues. The J segment lost 5 bases and the V segment lost 4 bases, leaving 16 bases of the junction unmatched. CDR3 sequence reads: CSANKGLKGARETQYF. CDR3 in DNA: TGCAGTGCTAATAAGGGCCTGAAGGGGGCTCGGGAGACCCAGTACTTC.

This clonotype appeared many times. The rearrangement uses TRBV30 and TRBJ2-3, with 11 bases identical to TRBD2. The trim removed 3 bases at V and 6 bases at J, leaving 2 bases unmatched. The CDR3 has 13 amino acids. The V gene's germline CDR1 is GTSNPN and CDR2 SVGIG (reference sequence). CDR3 protein: CAWSPSGRDTQYF. CDR3 nucleotides: TGTGCCTGGAGCCCTAGCGGGAGGGATACGCAGTATTTT.

This clonotype has ten or more counts. The chain is built from TRBV4-3 and TRBJ2-6; D is unresolved. This CDR3 is built from 14 residues. The V gene's germline CDR1 is LGHNA and CDR2 YSLEER. Trimming took off 8 bases at V and 0 bases at J, with 8 bases between the two ends. The CDR3 nucleotides are TGCGCCAGCTCTCCAGTCTCTGGGGCCAACGTCCTGACTTTC. It is translated as CASSPVSGANVLTF.

The V call is TRBV6-5, the J call TRBJ2-4; tentatively, D is TRBD1 (5 bases). Germline CDR1 and CDR2: MNHEY and SVGAGI. V was pared by 4 bases and J by 3 bases, with 16 bases between. The CDR3 sequence is 16 residues long. In DNA, the CDR3 is TGTGCCAGCAGTTCCTTGAGCAGGGTAGTCAAAAACATTCAGTACTTC. Protein sequence: CASSSLSRVVKNIQYF.

This clonotype occurred many times. The chain employs TRBV7-2 and TRBJ2-1; 10 nucleotides agree with TRBD1. The V gene's germline CDR1 is SGHTA and CDR2 FQGNSA. J lost 1 base, V lost 4 bases, and 7 bases had no gene match. CDR3 length equals 17 residues. CDR3 in amino acids: CASSWGQGFSSYNEQFF. The CDR3 coding sequence is TGTGCCAGCAGCTGGGGACAGGGGTTTTCTTCCTACAATGAGCAGTTCTTC.

With respect to this clonotype: The junction departs from the called germline gene at one end, perhaps through a read error. V is TRBV3-1 and J is TRBJ2-1; 13 nucleotides match TRBD2. Germline-derived CDR1 and CDR2 are LGHDT and YNNKEL (reference sequence). The CDR3 totals 19 residues. The CDR3 is CASSQTSGRNYRAYDEQFF. The CDR3 DNA is TGTGCCAGCAGCCAGACTAGCGGGAGGAACTACCGGGCCTACGATGAGCAGTTCTTC.

The table lists this clonotype with many counts. The chain links TRBV20-1 to TRBJ2-5, with 8 bases that match TRBD2. V was pared by 0 bases and J by 5 bases, with 8 bases of the junction left unmatched. CDR1 DFQATT and CDR2 SNEGSKA come from the germline V gene (reference sequence). The CDR3 totals 15 residues. In nucleotides, the CDR3 is TGCAGTGCTAGAGATAGCCGGGAGGGGGGGGAGACCCAGTACTTC. Translating gives CSARDSREGGETQYF.

CDR3 DNA sequence: TGTGCCAGCAGCTTGGGGGTCAGGGGAACGGGGGAGCAGTACTTC. It translates to CASSLGVRGTGEQYF. The V gene is TRBV5-8, the J gene TRBJ2-7; possibly TRBD1 for D (6 bases). Trimming took 0 bases from V and 7 from J, leaving 17 bases between them. Germline assignment: CDR1 SGHTS and CDR2 YDEGEE. CDR3 size: 15 residues.

The rearrangement uses TRBV5-1 and TRBJ2-5, with TRBD1 as a possible D gene (6 bases). Trimming left V 2 bases short and J 4 bases short, with 9 bases between. Germline values: CDR1 SGHRS, CDR2 YFSETQ. This CDR3 is built from 13 residues. CDR3 bases: TGCGCCAGCAGCTTCAGGGGCGGAGAGACCCAGTACTTC. Protein product: CASSFRGGETQYF. Drawing the rest from reference TRBV5-1 and TRBJ2-5, the complete variable domain is KAGVTQTPRYLIKTRGQQVTLSCSPISGHRSVSWYQQTPGQGLQFLFEYFSETQRNKGNFPGRFSGRQFSNSRSEMNVSTLELGDSALYLCASSFRGGETQYFGPGTRLLVL.

This clonotype was counted a few times. The J gene is TRBJ2-3, the V gene TRBV5-1; TRBD1 agrees at 9 bases. Germline CDR1 reads SGHRS; CDR2 reads YFSETQ. The V and J ends lost 3 bases and 5 bases, in that order; junction bases with no gene match: 7. The CDR3 is 15 residues long. The CDR3 DNA sequence: TGCGCCAGCAGCTCCCCGGGACAGGGAAAAGATACGCAGTATTTT. Amino acid sequence: CASSSPGQGKDTQYF.

This clonotype was counted only a few times. The chain joins TRBV18 to TRBJ2-3; no clear D gene. Per germline, CDR1 KGHSH and CDR2 LQKENI. The CDR3 is 13 residues long. The V and J ends lost 6 bases and 3 bases respectively, with 10 bases between them. Written as DNA, the CDR3 is TGTGCCAGCTCCATGGACCGGACAGATACGCAGTATTTT. Its protein product is CASSMDRTDTQYF.

This rearrangement joins TRBV7-8 to TRBJ1-1, with TRBD1 as a possible D gene (6 bases). The germline V gene encodes CDR1 SGHVS and CDR2 FQNEAQ. Trimming removed 5 bases at V and 0 bases at J, with 16 bases between. CDR3 length: 16 amino acids. The CDR3 bases are TGTGCCAGCAGCGCACAGGGTGGGCCAATGAACACTGAAGCTTTCTTT. Protein: CASSAQGGPMNTEAFF. Filled out from reference TRBV7-8 and TRBJ1-1, the complete variable domain reads GAGVSQSPRYKVAKRGQDVALRCDPISGHVSLFWYQQALGQGPEFLTYFQNEAQLDKSGLPSDRFFAERPEGSVSTLKIQRTQQEDSAVYLCASSAQGGPMNTEAFFGQGTRLTVV.

V is TRBV18 and J is TRBJ1-5; weak D call: TRBD1 (5 bases). The germline V gene has CDR1 KGHSH and CDR2 LQKENI. The CDR3 runs 16 residues. V was shortened by 3 bases and J by 5 bases, with 17 bases between the two germline ends. CDR3 in amino acids: CASSPNGNRIYQPQHF. DNA for the CDR3: TGTGCCAGCTCACCTAACGGCAACAGGATCTATCAGCCCCAGCATTTT.

This clonotype occurred a few times. This chain connects TRBV5-1 to TRBJ2-5, with TRBD2 matching over 7 bases. CDR1 SGHRS and CDR2 YFSETQ come from the germline V gene. This CDR3 is built from 15 residues. V was pared by 2 bases and J by 3 bases, with 7 bases of the junction left unmatched. The CDR3 region is CASSFSSGVKETQYF. Here the CDR3 DNA reads TGCGCCAGCAGCTTTTCTAGCGGAGTCAAAGAGACCCAGTACTTC.